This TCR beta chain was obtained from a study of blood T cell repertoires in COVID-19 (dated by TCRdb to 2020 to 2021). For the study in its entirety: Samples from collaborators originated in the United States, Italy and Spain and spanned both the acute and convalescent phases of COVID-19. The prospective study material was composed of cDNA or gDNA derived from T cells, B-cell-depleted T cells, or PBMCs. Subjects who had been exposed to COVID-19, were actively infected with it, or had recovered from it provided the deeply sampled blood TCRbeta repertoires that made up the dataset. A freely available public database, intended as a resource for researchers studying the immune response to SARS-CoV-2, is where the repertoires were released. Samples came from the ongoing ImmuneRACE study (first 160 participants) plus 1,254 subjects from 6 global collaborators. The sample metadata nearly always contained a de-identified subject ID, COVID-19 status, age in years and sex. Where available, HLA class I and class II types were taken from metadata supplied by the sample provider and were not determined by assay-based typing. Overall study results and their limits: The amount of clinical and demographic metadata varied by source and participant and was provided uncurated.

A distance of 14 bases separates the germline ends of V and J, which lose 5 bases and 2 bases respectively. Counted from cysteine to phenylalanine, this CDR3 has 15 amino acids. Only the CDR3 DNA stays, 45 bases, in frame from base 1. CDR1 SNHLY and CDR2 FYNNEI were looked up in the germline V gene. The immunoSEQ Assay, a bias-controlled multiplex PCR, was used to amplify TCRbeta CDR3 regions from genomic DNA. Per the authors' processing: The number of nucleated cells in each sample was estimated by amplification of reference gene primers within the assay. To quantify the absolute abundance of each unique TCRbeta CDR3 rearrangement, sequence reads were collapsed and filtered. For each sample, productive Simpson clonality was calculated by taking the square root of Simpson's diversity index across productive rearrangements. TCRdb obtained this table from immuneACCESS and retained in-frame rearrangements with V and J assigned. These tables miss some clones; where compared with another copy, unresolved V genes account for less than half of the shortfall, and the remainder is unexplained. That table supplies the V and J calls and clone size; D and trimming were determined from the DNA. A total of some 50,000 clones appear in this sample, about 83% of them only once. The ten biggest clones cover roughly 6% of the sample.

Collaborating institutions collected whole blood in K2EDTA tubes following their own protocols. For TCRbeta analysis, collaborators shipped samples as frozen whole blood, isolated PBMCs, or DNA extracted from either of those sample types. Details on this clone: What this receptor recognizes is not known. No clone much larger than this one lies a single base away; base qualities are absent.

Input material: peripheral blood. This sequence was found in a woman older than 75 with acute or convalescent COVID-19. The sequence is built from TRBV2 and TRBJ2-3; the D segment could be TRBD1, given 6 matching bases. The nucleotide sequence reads TGTGCCAGCAGTCCCAGAGGACAGACCACAGATACGCAGTATTTT. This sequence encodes CASSPRGQTTDTQYF.